Presented here are 29 T cell receptor beta chains from one specimen sequenced in a study of cytomegalovirus exposure and HLA in healthy donors. The study ran its PCR with 60 Vbeta and 13 Jbeta primers. Clones were sequenced by immunoSEQ multiplex PCR, and TCRdb holds only the in-frame ones, with some missing. The table includes under 200,000 clones, roughly 85% detected once. Sequencing was performed on PBMCs. The receptors come from a man between 50 and 59 years old in good health and CMV-seropositive.

This sequence joins TRBV10-2 and TRBJ1-4; D is unresolved. The germline gives CDR1 WSHSY, CDR2 SAAADI. Trimming removed 4 bases at V and 5 bases at J, with 8 bases between. This CDR3 contains 13 residues. The CDR3 nucleotides are TGCGCCAGCAGTGCAAATGTGAATGAAAAACTGTTTTTT. This codes for CASSANVNEKLFF.

The chain employs TRBV6-5 and TRBJ2-5, with a possible D match to TRBD1 (6 bases). This CDR3 is 14 amino acids long. In germline, CDR1 is MNHEY, CDR2 SVGAGI. V lost 0 bases, J lost 1 base, and 6 bases lay in between. Here the CDR3 reads CASSYSRGQETQYF. CDR3 coding DNA: TGTGCCAGCAGTTACTCCAGGGGCCAAGAGACCCAGTACTTC.

This chain connects TRBV5-8 to TRBJ1-2; TRBD1 matches at 8 bases. J gave up 4 bases and V 3 bases, and 2 bases lay outside the gene matches. CDR1 is SGHTS, CDR2 YDEGEE, per germline. The length of the CDR3 is 13 residues. The CDR3, as DNA: TGTGCCAGCAGCTGGACAGGGACCTATGGCTACACCTTC. Amino acids: CASSWTGTYGYTF.

The V and J genes are TRBV6-6 and TRBJ2-7; 11 positions agree with TRBD1. Germline V gives CDR1 MNHNY, CDR2 SVGAGI (reference sequence). The CDR3 extends over 15 amino acids. The V segment lost 5 bases and the J segment 6 bases; nucleotides outside the gene matches: 9. CDR3 loop: CASSPWTGGFPEQYF. The CDR3 region has the DNA TGTGCCAGCAGTCCTTGGACAGGGGGCTTTCCCGAGCAGTACTTC.

This clone was observed a handful of times. V gene TRBV2 combines with J gene TRBJ1-1; TRBD1 is a possible D gene (5 bases). The CDR3 length is 18 residues. Per germline, CDR1 SNHLY and CDR2 FYNNEI. V shed 6 bases and J shed 3 bases, with 26 bases lying between them. DNA for the CDR3: TGTGCCAGCAGGGGGGTGGGGGGAGGAGGGAGGCGCTACACTGAAGCTTTCTTT. Protein sequence: CASRGVGGGGRRYTEAFF.

The rearrangement links TRBV2 to TRBJ1-1, with TRBD1 matching 7 bases. CDR3 length: 14 residues. The germline V gene has CDR1 SNHLY and CDR2 FYNNEI. V shed 8 bases and J 1 base; nucleotides not matched to a gene: 7. The CDR3 spells CASGPGQTNTEAFF. The CDR3 coding sequence is TGTGCCAGCGGACCGGGACAGACGAACACTGAAGCTTTCTTT. Full variable domain (missing parts from reference TRBV2 and TRBJ1-1): EPEVTQTPSHQVTQMGQEVILRCVPISNHLYFYWYRQILGQKVEFLVSFYNNEISEKSEIFDDQFSVERPDGSNFTLKIRSTKLEDSAMYFCASGPGQTNTEAFFGQGTRLTVV.

The chain carries TRBV5-1 and TRBJ2-5; 9 bases are a match to TRBD2. Unmatched junction bases numbered 8, after V lost 3 bases and J lost 5 bases. Germline V CDR1 and CDR2: SGHRS, YFSETQ. The CDR3 sequence is 15 residues long. CDR3 loop: CASSWRLADGETQYF. The CDR3 nucleotides are TGCGCCAGCAGCTGGCGACTAGCGGACGGTGAGACCCAGTACTTC.

The rearrangement uses TRBV7-9 and TRBJ1-6; D not resolved. Germline loops: CDR1 SEHNR, CDR2 FQNEAQ (reference sequence). V was shortened by 1 base and J by 6 bases, with 16 bases between the two germline ends. The CDR3 totals 17 residues. This chain's CDR3 is CASSLGRTREGNSPLHF. In DNA, the CDR3 is TGTGCCAGCAGCTTAGGGAGGACGAGGGAGGGTAATTCACCCCTCCACTTT.

J is TRBJ2-1 and V is TRBV9; 11 bases match TRBD1. With 3 bases clipped from V and 7 bases from J, the junction kept 9 bases outside the gene matches. Germline CDR1 reads SGDLS; CDR2 reads YYNGEE. CDR3 length equals 16 residues. The CDR3 reads CASSGPGQGGYNEQFF. The CDR3 DNA follows: TGTGCCAGCAGCGGACCGGGACAGGGGGGGTATAATGAGCAGTTCTTC.

This clone was detected only once. The rearrangement links TRBV5-6 to TRBJ1-2; TRBD1 is a possible D gene (5 bases). The germline V and J ends were trimmed by 0 bases and 8 bases, with 11 bases remaining between them. Germline V CDR1 and CDR2: SGHDT, YYEEEE. The CDR3 spans 13 residues. The CDR3 region is CASSLEGAGGYTF. CDR3 sequence (DNA): TGTGCCAGCAGCTTGGAAGGGGCGGGAGGCTACACCTTC.

This chain links TRBV2 with TRBJ1-2, with D uncertain. The CDR3 loop spans 14 amino acids. V was pared by 1 base and J by 2 bases, with 8 bases between. Germline CDR1 is SNHLY and CDR2 is FYNNEI. The CDR3, as DNA: TGTGCCAGCAGTGAAGTAGGAGAGAACTATGGCTACACCTTC. Protein product: CASSEVGENYGYTF. Filled out from reference TRBV2 and TRBJ1-2, the complete variable domain reads EPEVTQTPSHQVTQMGQEVILRCVPISNHLYFYWYRQILGQKVEFLVSFYNNEISEKSEIFDDQFSVERPDGSNFTLKIRSTKLEDSAMYFCASSEVGENYGYTFGSGTRLTVV.

The rearrangement uses TRBV4-3 and TRBJ2-2, with 9 nucleotides matching TRBD1. The CDR3 has 16 amino acids. CDR1 is LGHNA and CDR2 is YSLEER in the germline V gene. J was trimmed by 0 bases and V by 3 bases; bases with no gene match: 2. CDR3 nucleotides: TGCGCCAGCAGCCAGGGACAGGGTCCGAACACCGGGGAGCTGTTTTTT. This gives the protein CASSQGQGPNTGELFF.

The rearrangement joins TRBV7-9 to TRBJ2-1, with a possible D match to TRBD1 (6 bases). CDR1 is SEHNR, CDR2 FQNEAQ, per germline (reference sequence). V was shortened by 0 bases and J by 10 bases, with 16 bases between the two germline ends. There are 15 residues in the CDR3. CDR3 DNA: TGTGCCAGCAGCTTAGCCCTAGACAGGAACCAAGAGCAGTTCTTC. It translates to CASSLALDRNQEQFF.

The rearrangement uses TRBV11-1 and TRBJ1-4; TRBD1 agrees at 7 bases. Germline trimming cut 5 bases from V and 5 bases from J; bases unmatched to any gene: 8. CDR1 is SGHAT, CDR2 FQDESV, per germline (reference sequence). The CDR3 covers 15 residues. The CDR3 bases are TGTGCCAGCAGCCCTCGACAGGGAACGAATGAAAAACTGTTTTTT. It translates to CASSPRQGTNEKLFF.

The chain has TRBV7-3 and TRBJ2-7, with 10 bases that match TRBD1. The CDR3 covers 13 residues. The V gene's germline CDR1 is SGHTA and CDR2 FQGTGA. V was pared by 2 bases and J by 6 bases, with 1 base of the junction left unmatched. This chain's CDR3 is CASSLGQGGEQYF. The CDR3 DNA reads as TGTGCCAGCAGCTTAGGACAGGGGGGCGAGCAGTACTTC.

The chain couples TRBV28 to TRBJ2-5, with TRBD2 matching over 7 bases. CDR1 and CDR2 (germline): MDHEN, SYDVKM. There are 17 residues in the CDR3. Trimming cost V 5 bases and J 2 bases; bases outside gene matches: 14. The CDR3 region is CASSVAGVVWGQETQYF. CDR3 nucleotide sequence: TGTGCCAGCAGTGTTGCGGGGGTAGTGTGGGGGCAAGAGACCCAGTACTTC.

The rearrangement uses TRBV28 and TRBJ2-4, with TRBD1 matching 9 bases. From germline, CDR1 is MDHEN and CDR2 SYDVKM. The V segment lost 6 bases and the J segment 5 bases; nucleotides outside the gene matches: 8. The CDR3 consists of 15 residues. The CDR3 protein is CASSRGGTGQNIQYF. CDR3 DNA sequence: TGTGCCAGCAGCCGAGGGGGGACAGGGCAAAACATTCAGTACTTC.

In its sample, this clone was seen a few times. This rearrangement joins TRBV27 to TRBJ1-2, with TRBD1 as a possible D gene (6 bases). V lost 5 bases and J 5 bases, leaving 18 bases between the germline ends. This CDR3 is 15 amino acids long. Per germline, CDR1 MNHEY and CDR2 SMNVEV (reference sequence). The CDR3 is CASSNRGTGLYGYTF. CDR3 coding DNA: TGTGCCAGCAGTAATCGCGGCACAGGGCTTTATGGCTACACCTTC.

This rearrangement joins TRBV6-5 to TRBJ1-1, with D unresolved. The CDR3 contains 13 residues. The germline V gene encodes CDR1 MNHEY and CDR2 SVGAGI. The ends were cut back, 2 bases at V and 8 bases at J, with 12 bases in the middle. The CDR3 reads CASSYPKGGEAFF. Written as DNA, the CDR3 is TGTGCCAGCAGTTACCCCAAAGGAGGGGAAGCTTTCTTT.

J is TRBJ1-1 and V is TRBV18; TRBD1 matches 9 bases. CDR1 KGHSH and CDR2 LQKENI come from the germline V gene. With 4 bases clipped from V and 3 bases from J, the junction kept 6 bases outside the gene matches. The CDR3 spans 15 residues. The CDR3 DNA is TGTGCCAGCTCACGGACAGGGGTCCCTGACACTGAAGCTTTCTTT. Its protein product is CASSRTGVPDTEAFF.

In this sample, this clone turned up a few times. The J gene is TRBJ2-5, the V gene TRBV28; TRBD1 agrees at 7 bases. CDR3 length: 13 residues. V lost 2 bases, J lost 7 bases, and 4 bases stayed unmatched. Per the germline V gene, CDR1 is MDHEN and CDR2 is SYDVKM. This chain's CDR3 is CASSLGTAGTQYF. Written as DNA, the CDR3 is TGTGCCAGCAGTTTAGGGACAGCTGGGACCCAGTACTTC.

V usage is TRBV6-5 and J usage is TRBJ2-6; D is unresolved. CDR1 is MNHEY, CDR2 SVGAGI, per germline. The CDR3 runs 14 residues. V was clipped by 5 bases and J by 0 bases, with 5 bases between them. CDR3 residues: CASSTSSGANVLTF. CDR3 sequence (DNA): TGTGCCAGCAGTACAAGCTCTGGGGCCAACGTCCTGACTTTC.

The chain couples TRBV6-1 to TRBJ1-2; no definite D call. The V gene lost 7 bases and the J gene lost 0 bases, with 15 bases spanning the gap. CDR1 and CDR2 from the germline V gene are MNHNS and SASEGT. The length of the CDR3 is 15 residues. DNA for the CDR3: TGTGCCAGCATCTTTGGACTGCGAGCTAACTATGGCTACACCTTC. It yields the protein CASIFGLRANYGYTF.

The chain combines TRBV5-1 with TRBJ1-2, with 7 bases aligning to TRBD1. V dropped 5 bases and J dropped 6; count of bases not matched to a gene: 13. This CDR3 spans 15 amino acids. Germline values: CDR1 SGHRS, CDR2 YFSETQ. The CDR3 is CASRHQGGLTDGYTF. In DNA form, the CDR3 reads TGCGCCAGCAGGCATCAGGGGGGACTTACGGATGGCTACACCTTC. Drawing the rest from reference TRBV5-1 and TRBJ1-2, the complete variable domain is KAGVTQTPRYLIKTRGQQVTLSCSPISGHRSVSWYQQTPGQGLQFLFEYFSETQRNKGNFPGRFSGRQFSNSRSEMNVSTLELGDSALYLCASRHQGGLTDGYTFGSGTRLTVV.

This rearrangement joins TRBV15 to TRBJ2-5, with 9 bases matching TRBD1. The V segment lost 1 base and the J segment 5 bases; nucleotides outside the gene matches: 5. Germline CDR1 and CDR2: LNHNV and YYDKDF (reference sequence). The CDR3 covers 15 residues. CDR3 region: CATSRGVGTGETQYF. The CDR3 bases are TGTGCCACCAGCAGAGGGGTCGGGACAGGGGAGACCCAGTACTTC. Drawing the rest from reference TRBV15 and TRBJ2-5, the complete variable domain is DAMVIQNPRYQVTQFGKPVTLSCSQTLNHNVMYWYQQKSSQAPKLLFHYYDKDFNNEADTPDNFQSRRPNTSFCFLDIRSPGLGDTAMYLCATSRGVGTGETQYFGPGTRLLVL.

The rearrangement joins TRBV7-7 to TRBJ2-1; TRBD2 might be the D (6 bases). Germline values: CDR1 SSHAT, CDR2 FNYEAQ (reference sequence). This CDR3 has 15 amino acids. V was cut by 5 bases and J by 8 bases, with 19 bases left in between. The CDR3 protein is CASSPDLPGVYEQFF. For the CDR3, the DNA is TGTGCCAGCAGCCCGGACCTCCCGGGGGTGTATGAGCAGTTCTTC.

The V and J genes are TRBV5-4 and TRBJ2-2, with TRBD1 matching 7 bases. The CDR3 runs 16 residues. Germline CDR1 reads SGHNT; CDR2 reads YYREEE (reference sequence). The V gene end was trimmed by 4 bases and the J gene end by 4 bases; junction bases not matched to a gene: 10. In DNA form, the CDR3 reads TGTGCCAGCAGCCGAGGGGGCTGGGGCGGCACCGGGGAGCTGTTTTTT. It is translated as CASSRGGWGGTGELFF.

The chain has TRBV2 and TRBJ1-2; unclear D gene. Between the trimmed V and J ends, which lost 3 bases and 7 bases, there was a span of 15 bases. This CDR3 comprises 14 residues. Germline V gives CDR1 SNHLY, CDR2 FYNNEI. In DNA, the CDR3 is TGTGCCAGCAGTGAGGGGTTATTGGCGGGTGGCTACACCTTC. Encoded protein: CASSEGLLAGGYTF.

The rearrangement links TRBV7-9 to TRBJ2-7; possibly TRBD1 for D (5 bases). The CDR3 has 15 residues. V dropped 4 bases and J dropped 3 bases, with 16 bases sitting between them. Germline V gives CDR1 SEHNR, CDR2 FQNEAQ (reference sequence). The CDR3 sequence: CASSSPPMDIYEQYF. The CDR3 DNA reads TGTGCCAGCAGCTCGCCACCCATGGACATCTACGAGCAGTACTTC.